These T cell receptor beta chains were read from a single sample in a study of T-cell reconstitution after alpha-beta-depleted transplantation in children. Each CDR3 protein gets one entry after TCRdb re-called the PCR reads with MiXCR. The sample shows approximately 93,000 distinct CDR3 sequences, 7% to 9% of them seen only once. This specimen was PBMCs from the stem cell graft donor, taken from the stem cell graft. These receptors came from a human donor who donated a stem cell graft to a child with congenital amegakaryocytic thrombocytopenia. Each CDR3 is given with its conserved first and last residue. Each record gives: J gene, V gene, D gene, clone size, CDR3 protein, CDR3 DNA. D genes are given only for firm matches. Size tells how often a clone was seen (once, few, many) or the class of an expanded clone, and some rows leave it out.

j_gene: TRBJ1-6; v_gene: TRBV5-1; d_gene: TRBD1; abundance: many; CDR3aa: CASSRGQVETSPLHF; CDR3nt: TGCGCCAGCAGCCGCGGACAGGTGGAAACTTCACCCCTCCACTTT
j_gene: TRBJ2-1; v_gene: TRBV30; d_gene: NA; abundance: many; CDR3aa: CAWRGYNEQFF; CDR3nt: TGTGCCTGGAGAGGTTACAATGAGCAGTTCTTC
j_gene: TRBJ2-7; v_gene: TRBV2; d_gene: NA; abundance: many; CDR3aa: CASKGLAQTEQYF; CDR3nt: TGTGCCAGCAAGGGACTTGCCCAAACGGAGCAGTACTTC
j_gene: TRBJ2-7; v_gene: TRBV4-2; d_gene: NA; abundance: NA; CDR3aa: CASSQMGGRGGSSYEQYF; CDR3nt: TGTGCCAGCAGCCAAATGGGGGGCAGGGGTGGGAGCTCCTACGAGCAGTACTTC
j_gene: TRBJ2-5; v_gene: TRBV20-1; d_gene: NA; abundance: many; CDR3aa: CSATSLAGAQETQYF; CDR3nt: TGCAGTGCCACCTCTCTGGCGGGGGCCCAAGAGACCCAGTACTTC
j_gene: TRBJ2-5; v_gene: TRBV24-1; d_gene: NA; abundance: many; CDR3aa: CATSEPSITPETQYF; CDR3nt: TGTGCCACCAGTGAACCTAGCATTACTCCGGAGACCCAGTACTTC
j_gene: TRBJ2-2; v_gene: TRBV4-2; d_gene: NA; abundance: many; CDR3aa: CASSQAGRGGGELFF; CDR3nt: TGTGCCAGCAGCCAAGCCGGTCGGGGCGGCGGGGAGCTGTTTTTT
j_gene: TRBJ1-2; v_gene: TRBV5-6; d_gene: NA; abundance: many; CDR3aa: CASSPLGRTEGYGYTF; CDR3nt: TGTGCCAGCAGCCCGCTCGGACGAACCGAGGGCTATGGCTACACCTTC
j_gene: TRBJ2-7; v_gene: TRBV2; d_gene: NA; abundance: many; CDR3aa: CASSLTYAYEQYF; CDR3nt: TGTGCCAGCAGTCTCACATACGCCTACGAGCAGTACTTC
j_gene: TRBJ1-6; v_gene: TRBV6-5; d_gene: NA; abundance: many; CDR3aa: CASRRRLSDSPLHF; CDR3nt: TGTGCCAGCAGGAGGAGGCTCTCTGATTCACCCCTCCACTTT
j_gene: TRBJ2-1; v_gene: TRBV11-2; d_gene: TRBD2; abundance: many; CDR3aa: CASSLGWTSGRNEQFF; CDR3nt: TGTGCCAGCAGCTTAGGCTGGACTAGCGGGCGCAATGAGCAGTTCTTC
j_gene: TRBJ2-5; v_gene: TRBV9; d_gene: TRBD2; abundance: many; CDR3aa: CASSVGGIQETQYF; CDR3nt: TGTGCCAGCAGCGTCGGGGGGATACAAGAGACCCAGTACTTC
j_gene: TRBJ1-2; v_gene: TRBV3-1; d_gene: NA; abundance: few; CDR3aa: CASSLRSSRNYGYTF; CDR3nt: TGTGCCAGCAGCTTGAGGAGCTCGCGTAACTATGGCTACACCTTC
j_gene: TRBJ2-7; v_gene: TRBV20-1; d_gene: NA; abundance: many; CDR3aa: CSARYQGQSYEQYF; CDR3nt: TGCAGTGCTAGGTACCAGGGTCAATCCTACGAGCAGTACTTC
j_gene: TRBJ2-3; v_gene: TRBV29-1; d_gene: TRBD1; abundance: many; CDR3aa: CSVRQGPDTQYF; CDR3nt: TGCAGCGTCCGACAGGGCCCCGATACGCAGTATTTT
j_gene: TRBJ2-5; v_gene: TRBV5-1; d_gene: NA; abundance: many; CDR3aa: CASSLSGVRETQYF; CDR3nt: TGCGCCAGCAGCTTGTCGGGAGTAAGGGAGACCCAGTACTTC
j_gene: TRBJ1-5; v_gene: TRBV12-3/TRBV12-4; d_gene: TRBD1; abundance: many; CDR3aa: CASRSGQGDHQPQHF; CDR3nt: TGTGCCAGCAGGTCGGGACAGGGGGACCATCAGCCCCAGCATTTT
j_gene: TRBJ1-2; v_gene: TRBV11-2; d_gene: TRBD1; abundance: NA; CDR3aa: CASSSRTGTNYGYTF; CDR3nt: TGTGCCAGCAGCTCCCGGACAGGGACAAACTATGGCTACACCTTC
j_gene: TRBJ2-1; v_gene: TRBV5-1; d_gene: NA; abundance: many; CDR3aa: CASSLTINYNEQFF; CDR3nt: TGCGCCAGCAGCCTAACGATTAACTACAATGAGCAGTTCTTC
j_gene: TRBJ2-5; v_gene: TRBV5-1; d_gene: TRBD1; abundance: many; CDR3aa: CASSRWTGGGETQYF; CDR3nt: TGCGCCAGCAGCCGCTGGACAGGGGGAGGAGAGACCCAGTACTTC
j_gene: TRBJ2-5; v_gene: TRBV20-1; d_gene: TRBD2; abundance: NA; CDR3aa: CSASPFGLAGPETQYF; CDR3nt: TGCAGTGCTAGCCCATTCGGGCTAGCGGGGCCGGAGACCCAGTACTTC
j_gene: TRBJ2-7; v_gene: TRBV3-1; d_gene: NA; abundance: many; CDR3aa: CASSQGSLTYEQYF; CDR3nt: TGTGCCAGCAGCCAGGGGAGCCTCACCTACGAGCAGTACTTC